A single sample gave rise to the 19 T cell receptor beta chains below, sequenced in a study of blood T cells in healthy people across ages. Sample-barcoded 5' priming and a J-beta primer mix drove a second PCR of about 7 to 12 cycles. MiXCR, run by TCRdb on the 5' RACE reads, gives a single entry per CDR3 protein. In the table there are over a million distinct CDR3 sequences, under 30% of which are singletons. This same sample was also taken into another study, of T cells of mothers and their children.

Sequencing was performed on blood. The source of these receptors is a girl aged 2 to 9 in good health.

The sample holds a few counts of this clonotype. The rearrangement joins TRBV10-3 to TRBJ1-4, with D possibly being TRBD1 (5 bases). In germline, CDR1 is ENHRY, CDR2 SYGVKD. CDR3 length: 16 amino acids. The V and J ends lost 3 bases and 5 bases respectively, with 16 bases between them. Here the CDR3 reads CAISDSGLGVNEKLFF. The CDR3 nucleotides are TGTGCCATCAGTGACTCGGGGCTCGGAGTAAATGAAAAACTGTTTTTT.

This clonotype has only a few counts. The chain recombines TRBV4-3 with TRBJ2-2, with D maybe TRBD2 (5 bases). V was shortened by 2 bases and J by 9 bases, with 13 bases between the two germline ends. CDR3 size: 14 residues. Germline V gene sequence: CDR1 LGHNA, CDR2 YSLEER. CDR3 region: CASSQRGITRELFF. CDR3 nucleotide sequence: TGCGCCAGCAGCCAACGGGGAATAACTAGGGAGCTGTTTTTT.

V and J are TRBV28 and TRBJ1-3, with unresolved D. V lost 0 bases, J lost 0 bases, and 21 bases lay in between. Germline V gene data show CDR1 as MDHEN and CDR2 as SYDVKM. The CDR3 is made up of 20 amino acids. The CDR3 loop reads CASSLWAAKIPSISGNTIYF. CDR3 bases: TGTGCCAGCAGTTTATGGGCGGCTAAGATTCCCTCTATCTCTGGAAACACCATATATTTT.

This clonotype was seen a few times. The chain has TRBV5-6 and TRBJ1-2; TRBD1 matches at 9 bases. The CDR3 is 15 amino acids. Germline loops: CDR1 SGHDT, CDR2 YYEEEE. V lost 4 bases and J lost 7; bases outside the gene matches: 11. CDR3 DNA: TGTGCCAGCAGCGGGCCGGGAACAGGGGGCGGTGGCTACACCTTC. It encodes CASSGPGTGGGGYTF.

Only a few counts were recorded for this clonotype. The rearrangement uses TRBV7-8 and TRBJ2-5, with D perhaps being TRBD1 or TRBD2 (5 bases each). The J call may be faulty, since TRBJ2-7 better matches the DNA end. The CDR3 contains 14 residues. In germline, CDR1 is SGHVS, CDR2 FQNEAQ. The CDR3 sequence is CASSFQSVGREQYF. CDR3 nucleotides: TGTGCCAGCAGCTTTCAGTCGGTGGGACGCGAGCAGTACTTC.

This clonotype has only a few counts. The chain uses TRBV19 and TRBJ1-6, with D perhaps matching TRBD1 (6 bases). The germline gives CDR1 LNHDA, CDR2 SQIVND (reference sequence). V was clipped by 7 bases and J by 14 bases, with 12 bases between them. CDR3 length: 11 residues. Here the CDR3 DNA reads TGTGCCAGTACCAACGAGGGGGCCCTCCACTTT. Encoded protein: CASTNEGALHF.

There are many counts of this clonotype. One junction end does not reproduce the germline sequence, and a read error may be involved. The chain links TRBV5-1 to TRBJ2-3; D gene unclear. Germline V gene sequence: CDR1 SGHRS, CDR2 YFSETQ. CDR3 size: 11 residues. DNA for the CDR3: TGTGCCAGCAGCTTAACAGATACGCAGTATTTT. Its translation: CASSLTDTQYF.

This clonotype was seen only a few times. The rearrangement links TRBV29-1 to TRBJ2-7; TRBD1 matches 8 bases. There are 13 residues in the CDR3. V shed 6 bases, J shed 1 base, and the junction held 5 bases outside the gene matches. Germline CDR1 and CDR2: SQVTM and ANQGSEA. The chain's CDR3 is CSVQTGVSYEQYF. Written as DNA, the CDR3 is TGCAGCGTCCAGACAGGGGTATCCTACGAGCAGTACTTC.

The rearrangement links TRBV7-7 to TRBJ2-2, with D possibly TRBD2 on 6 matching bases. Looked up from germline, CDR1 is SSHAT and CDR2 is FNYEAQ (reference sequence). This CDR3 has 13 amino acids. The CDR3 sequence: CAAGTGNTGELFF. Written as DNA, the CDR3 is TGTGCTGCGGGGACTGGGAACACCGGGGAGCTGTTTTTT.

J is TRBJ1-4 and V is TRBV28; D ambiguous. The ends were cut back, 7 bases at V and 10 bases at J, with 10 bases in the middle. CDR1 MDHEN and CDR2 SYDVKM come from the germline V gene. This CDR3 contains 11 residues. This CDR3 reads CASTSERKLFF. CDR3 DNA: TGTGCCAGCACCTCAGAGAGAAAACTGTTTTTT.

This clonotype has only a few counts. The rearrangement links TRBV3-1 to TRBJ1-6, with unresolved D. Germline V gene data show CDR1 as LGHDT and CDR2 as YNNKEL (reference sequence). V dropped 3 bases and J dropped 9 bases, with 12 bases sitting between them. The CDR3 has 14 residues. The CDR3 here is CASSHVGSRSPLHF. The CDR3 DNA reads as TGTGCCAGCAGCCACGTTGGCAGCCGTTCACCCCTCCACTTT.

This chain joins TRBV20-1 and TRBJ2-7; D gene unclear. The CDR3 consists of 14 residues. Germline V gives CDR1 DFQATT, CDR2 SNEGSKA (reference sequence). The ends were cut back, 1 base at V and 6 bases at J, with 16 bases in the middle. As DNA, the CDR3 is TGCAGTGCTAGAGTCGAGGACGTTGGATCCGAGCAGTACTTC. Translation gives CSARVEDVGSEQYF.

Turning to this clonotype: One end of the junction does not line up with germline, which may come from a read error. V is TRBV12-3 or TRBV12-4 and J is TRBJ2-6; D may be TRBD1 (5 bases). The CDR3 length is 18 residues. CDR3 amino acids: CASSFKQALHSGTNVLTF. CDR3 coding DNA: TGTGCCAGCAGTTTCAAACAGGCCTTGCACTCTGGGACCAACGTCCTGACTTTC.

The chain has TRBV7-2 and TRBJ1-2; no reliable D call. The CDR3 contains 11 residues. Trimming left V 1 base short and J 8 bases short, with 5 bases between. Per germline, CDR1 SGHTA and CDR2 FQGNSA. The DNA of the CDR3 is TGTGCCAGCAGCTTAGGGATGGGCTACACCTTC. Protein product: CASSLGMGYTF.

The chain has TRBV7-2 and TRBJ2-4, with D possibly being TRBD1 (5 bases). Germline-derived CDR1 and CDR2 are SGHTA and FQGNSA. This CDR3 has 15 amino acids. V dropped 1 base and J dropped 8 bases, with 15 bases sitting between them. CDR3: CASSLVTGLLDIQYF. The CDR3 bases are TGTGCCAGCAGCTTAGTAACAGGATTATTAGACATTCAGTACTTC.

The chain links TRBV6-5 to TRBJ1-5; D unclear. The CDR3 is made up of 15 amino acids. V was clipped by 6 bases and J by 1 base, with 13 bases between them. Germline values: CDR1 MNHEY, CDR2 SVGAGI. CDR3 DNA sequence: TGTGCCAGCAGCCCCCGGCGGAGGAGCAATCAGCCCCAGCATTTT. Translating gives CASSPRRRSNQPQHF.

The chain combines TRBV10-3 with TRBJ1-2, with D maybe TRBD1 (6 bases). This CDR3 is 14 amino acids long. V lost 6 bases, J lost 4 bases, and 15 bases lay in between. Germline V lookup: CDR1 ENHRY, CDR2 SYGVKD. The CDR3 reads CAIRPDSRVYGYTF. In nucleotides, the CDR3 is TGTGCCATCAGGCCGGACAGCCGTGTCTATGGCTACACCTTC.

The chain combines TRBV29-1 with TRBJ1-2; maybe TRBD1 (5 bases). Germline CDR1 and CDR2: SQVTM and ANQGSEA. The V end lost 8 bases, the J end lost 8 bases, and 15 bases lay between the germline ends. The CDR3 spans 11 residues. This CDR3 is CSLGEGEGYTF. CDR3 bases: TGCAGCCTAGGTGAAGGGGAAGGCTACACCTTC.

This chain connects TRBV15 to TRBJ2-7; 7 nucleotides line up with TRBD2. Trimming removed 5 bases from V and 0 bases from J; junction bases left unmatched: 10. Germline V CDR1 and CDR2: LNHNV, YYDKDF (reference sequence). The CDR3 contains 16 residues. The CDR3 DNA reads TGTGCCACCAGCCTAAATCTAGCGGTAAGCTCCTACGAGCAGTACTTC. Encoded protein: CATSLNLAVSSYEQYF.